The 28 T cell receptor beta chains in this list originate from one sample, sequenced in a study of T cell clones after liver transplantation. The protocol was immunoSEQ multiplex PCR, while the TCRdb copy is restricted to in-frame clones and leaves out a portion. The sample holds 90,000 to 120,000 clones, around 83% seen once. Sequences were derived from CD4+ T cells from blood, sampled before liver transplant. The receptors originated from a human donor who received a liver transplant.

The CDR3 reads CASSLALGGTEAFF. In DNA form, the CDR3 reads TGTGCCAGCAGCTTAGCCTTGGGGGGGACTGAAGCTTTCTTT. The J gene is TRBJ1-1, the V gene TRBV7-9; TRBD1 might be the D (5 bases). V dropped 0 bases and J dropped 5 bases, with 10 bases sitting between them. Germline V CDR1 and CDR2: SEHNR, FQNEAQ (reference sequence). The CDR3 is 14 residues long.

DNA of the CDR3: TGTGCCACCAGCAGAGACGATGGCTACACCTTC. Protein sequence: CATSRDDGYTF. The genes are TRBV15 and TRBJ1-2; D is unresolved. Deletions cut 0 bases from V and 6 bases from J, with 2 bases between. Germline V gene lookup returns CDR1 LNHNV and CDR2 YYDKDF (reference sequence). The CDR3 runs to 11 residues.

The chain carries TRBV10-3 and TRBJ2-7, with D hard to call. The V gene's germline CDR1 is ENHRY and CDR2 SYGVKD. CDR3 length equals 14 residues. The V end lost 6 bases, the J end lost 5 bases, and 17 bases lay between the germline ends. The DNA of the CDR3 is TGTGCCATCAGGGGTGCGAAGAGTTTCGACGAGCAGTACTTC. It translates to CAIRGAKSFDEQYF.

The CDR3 spells CASGTDGGRKGNEQFF. CDR3 sequence (DNA): TGTGCTAGTGGTACTGACGGGGGGCGAAAGGGGAATGAGCAGTTCTTC. The J gene is TRBJ2-1, the V gene TRBV12-5; TRBD2 might be the D (7 bases). Germline loops: CDR1 LGHNT, CDR2 FRNRAP. Trimming removed 5 bases from V and 7 bases from J, with 21 bases in between. The CDR3 extends over 16 amino acids.

This chain joins TRBV9 and TRBJ2-5, with 10 bases fitting TRBD2. The CDR3 length is 16 residues. Unmatched junction bases numbered 10, after V lost 3 bases and J lost 5 bases. Germline CDR1 SGDLS, CDR2 YYNGEE. CDR3 region: CASSGGLAPLSETQYF. CDR3 coding DNA: TGTGCCAGCAGCGGGGGACTAGCGCCCCTAAGTGAGACCCAGTACTTC.

The gene calls are TRBV19 and TRBJ2-1; TRBD2 agrees at 14 bases. The CDR3 has 13 amino acids. Losses at the gene ends were 8 bases for V and 6 bases for J; bases not matched to a gene: 0. Germline lookup yields CDR1 LNHDA and CDR2 SQIVND (reference sequence). CDR3 region: CASGLAGGNEQFF. For the CDR3, the DNA is TGTGCCAGTGGACTAGCGGGGGGCAATGAGCAGTTCTTC.

The rearrangement uses TRBV30 and TRBJ2-7; unclear D gene. Germline V gives CDR1 GTSNPN, CDR2 SVGIG (reference sequence). V lost 0 bases to trimming and J lost 2 bases, with 5 bases between them. The CDR3 sequence is 12 residues long. This chain's CDR3 is CAWSVGTYEQYF. Written as DNA, the CDR3 is TGTGCCTGGAGTGTGGGTACCTACGAGCAGTACTTC.

J is TRBJ1-4 and V is TRBV7-9; D unresolved. Germline V lookup: CDR1 SEHNR, CDR2 FQNEAQ (reference sequence). The CDR3 consists of 13 residues. V shed 5 bases and J shed 7 bases, with 11 bases lying between them. The CDR3 here is CASSQGSSEKLFF. The CDR3 DNA is TGTGCCAGCAGCCAAGGGTCGAGTGAAAAACTGTTTTTT.

The chain uses TRBV27 and TRBJ2-1, with 8 bases matching TRBD2. This CDR3 comprises 17 residues. The J segment lost 4 bases and the V segment lost 1 base, leaving 9 bases of the junction unmatched. Looked up from germline, CDR1 is MNHEY and CDR2 is SMNVEV (reference sequence). Here the CDR3 reads CASSLLLAGMGYNEQFF. The CDR3 DNA is TGTGCCAGCAGTTTATTGCTAGCGGGTATGGGTTACAATGAGCAGTTCTTC.

This chain uses TRBV5-6 with TRBJ1-1; no reliable D call. Germline lookup yields CDR1 SGHDT and CDR2 YYEEEE. V lost 5 bases and J 2 bases, leaving 19 bases between the germline ends. The CDR3 has 16 residues. DNA of the CDR3: TGTGCCAGCAGTACCCAACCCATGATTAGAAACACTGAAGCTTTCTTT. Translated, it gives CASSTQPMIRNTEAFF.

The CDR3 DNA is TGTGCCAGCAGCGTAGACAGCAATAGCAATCAGCCCCAGCATTTT. Protein: CASSVDSNSNQPQHF. This chain joins TRBV9 and TRBJ1-5; D not certain. The ends were cut back, 0 bases at V and 0 bases at J, with 7 bases in the middle. In germline, CDR1 is SGDLS, CDR2 YYNGEE. This CDR3 comprises 15 residues.

This clone has a handful of counts. The CDR3 coding sequence is TGCGCCAGCAGCCAAGATCGGGGGACAGGGGGAAGGGAGACCCAGTACTTC. This codes for CASSQDRGTGGRETQYF. The chain links TRBV4-3 to TRBJ2-5, with 11 bases fitting TRBD1. V was pared by 0 bases and J by 5 bases, with 8 bases of the junction left unmatched. The CDR3 totals 17 residues. CDR1 LGHNA and CDR2 YSLEER come from the germline V gene.

This chain connects TRBV19 to TRBJ2-3, with D possibly matching TRBD1 (6 bases). The CDR3 covers 16 residues. In germline, CDR1 is LNHDA, CDR2 SQIVND (reference sequence). Trimming shortened V by 5 bases and J by 5 bases, and 20 bases separated the two germline ends. CDR3 in amino acids: CASSPRDTTRGDTQYF. CDR3 nucleotides: TGTGCCAGTAGTCCCCGGGACACGACCCGGGGAGATACGCAGTATTTT.

The J gene is TRBJ1-5, the V gene TRBV6-5; 7 bases fit TRBD1. Germline lookup yields CDR1 MNHEY and CDR2 SVGAGI. The CDR3 sequence is 15 residues long. Unmatched junction bases numbered 9, after V lost 5 bases and J lost 5 bases. In nucleotides, the CDR3 is TGTGCCAGCAGTCGAACCGGGACAGCCGATCAGCCCCAGCATTTT. This translates into CASSRTGTADQPQHF.

The chain carries TRBV12-5 and TRBJ2-6; maybe TRBD1 (5 bases). Trimming removed 5 bases at V and 5 bases at J, with 22 bases between. This CDR3 comprises 18 residues. CDR1 and CDR2 (germline): LGHNT, FRNRAP. The CDR3 region is CASGAPAAGQSRANVLTF. CDR3 coding DNA: TGTGCTAGTGGTGCGCCCGCTGCAGGACAAAGTCGGGCCAACGTCCTGACTTTC.

Only one count was recorded for this clone. For the CDR3, the DNA is TGTGCCAGTAGTAGGGCCAGACAGGGTGCCCTGGTCAATCAGCCCCAGCATTTT. This sequence encodes CASSRARQGALVNQPQHF. V gene TRBV19 combines with J gene TRBJ1-5; TRBD1 aligns across 7 bases. J gave up 3 bases and V 4 bases, and 15 bases lay outside the gene matches. Germline lookup yields CDR1 LNHDA and CDR2 SQIVND (reference sequence). The CDR3 is 18 residues long.

This clone appeared a single time. The chain joins TRBV7-3 to TRBJ2-1; the match to TRBD2 covers 8 bases. The ends lost 3 bases at V and 6 bases at J; junction bases unmatched: 1. Per the germline V gene, CDR1 is SGHTA and CDR2 is FQGTGA. The CDR3 runs 13 residues. CDR3 DNA: TGTGCCAGCAGCTTTGGACTAGCCAATGAGCAGTTCTTC. Translating it yields CASSFGLANEQFF. The whole variable domain, remainder taken from reference TRBV7-3 and TRBJ2-1, is GAGVSQTPSNKVTEKGKYVELRCDPISGHTALYWYRQSLGQGPEFLIYFQGTGAADDSGLPNDRFFAVRPEGSVSTLKIQRTERGDSAVYLCASSFGLANEQFFGPGTRLTVL.

This chain connects TRBV5-1 to TRBJ2-1; possibly TRBD1 for D (6 bases). The CDR3 sequence is 14 residues long. Germline V CDR1 and CDR2: SGHRS, YFSETQ. V was trimmed by 3 bases and J by 5 bases, leaving 12 bases between them. For the CDR3, the DNA is TGCGCCAGCAGCTGGAGGACAGCCGACAATGAGCAGTTCTTC. It codes for CASSWRTADNEQFF. Combining the CDR3 with reference TRBV5-1 and TRBJ2-1 gives the whole variable domain KAGVTQTPRYLIKTRGQQVTLSCSPISGHRSVSWYQQTPGQGLQFLFEYFSETQRNKGNFPGRFSGRQFSNSRSEMNVSTLELGDSALYLCASSWRTADNEQFFGPGTRLTVL.

This clone was observed a few times. The rearrangement uses TRBV2 and TRBJ2-2; maybe TRBD1 (5 bases). V was cut by 7 bases and J by 3 bases, with 12 bases left in between. From germline, CDR1 is SNHLY and CDR2 FYNNEI. The CDR3 sequence is 14 residues long. This CDR3 is CASKGQGYTGELFF. The CDR3 coding sequence is TGTGCCAGCAAAGGGCAGGGCTACACCGGGGAGCTGTTTTTT.

V is TRBV7-3 and J is TRBJ2-3; 14 bases line up with TRBD2. The CDR3 covers 19 residues. Germline CDR1 SGHTA, CDR2 FQGTGA. The trim removed 2 bases at V and 3 bases at J, leaving 10 bases unmatched. The CDR3 spells CASSLLTGTSGRGTDTQYF. CDR3 DNA: TGTGCCAGCAGCTTACTTACCGGGACTAGCGGGAGAGGGACAGATACGCAGTATTTT.

This chain links TRBV11-2 with TRBJ1-1; D not resolved. This CDR3 spans 15 amino acids. Trimming took off 0 bases at V and 0 bases at J, with 8 bases between the two ends. Germline V gene data show CDR1 as SGHAT and CDR2 as FQNNGV. This CDR3 is CASSLEVGMNTEAFF. Here the CDR3 DNA reads TGTGCCAGCAGCTTAGAGGTGGGAATGAACACTGAAGCTTTCTTT.

The V call is TRBV7-8, the J call TRBJ1-2; D not resolved. The V end was cut by 0 bases, the J end by 5 bases, with 13 bases between. Looked up from germline, CDR1 is SGHVS and CDR2 is FQNEAQ. The CDR3 totals 15 residues. CDR3 bases: TGTGCCAGCAGCTTAGCAGACCTCGAAGGATATGGCTACACCTTC. Encoded protein: CASSLADLEGYGYTF.

The V gene is TRBV27, the J gene TRBJ2-1; D is tentatively TRBD1 or TRBD2 (5 bases each). From germline, CDR1 is MNHEY and CDR2 SMNVEV (reference sequence). This CDR3 has 16 amino acids. V was pared by 6 bases and J by 2 bases, with 17 bases between. CDR3 DNA: TGTGCCAGCAGCCCTCCCCGGGACGGGACCTACAATGAGCAGTTCTTC. Translating it yields CASSPPRDGTYNEQFF.

The gene calls are TRBV6-5 and TRBJ1-3; 8 bases line up with TRBD1. Germline V CDR1 and CDR2: MNHEY, SVGAGI. The CDR3 loop spans 14 amino acids. V shed 7 bases, J shed 0 bases, and the junction held 2 bases outside the gene matches. DNA of the CDR3: TGTGCCAGCACCACAGGGGGCTCTGGAAACACCATATATTTT. It specifies CASTTGGSGNTIYF.

The chain carries TRBV11-2 and TRBJ2-2; 10 positions agree with TRBD2. In germline, CDR1 is SGHAT, CDR2 FQNNGV. The ends lost 5 bases at V and 6 bases at J; junction bases unmatched: 9. The length of the CDR3 is 16 residues. In DNA, the CDR3 is TGTGCCAGCAGCACCCGGGCTAGCGGGAGACCCGGGGAGCTGTTTTTT. Its protein product is CASSTRASGRPGELFF.

The genes are TRBV30 and TRBJ2-7, with TRBD1 matching 8 bases. This CDR3 comprises 13 residues. V shed 3 bases, J shed 4 bases, and the junction held 5 bases outside the gene matches. The V gene's germline CDR1 is GTSNPN and CDR2 SVGIG (reference sequence). CDR3 protein: CAWRTTGVYEQYF. For the CDR3, the DNA is TGTGCCTGGAGGACGACAGGGGTGTACGAGCAGTACTTC.

V and J are TRBV15 and TRBJ2-1, with a weak D call TRBD2 (5 bases). The CDR3 sequence is 15 residues long. Germline CDR1 LNHNV, CDR2 YYDKDF (reference sequence). V was trimmed by 0 bases and J by 7 bases, leaving 13 bases between them. CDR3 sequence: CATSREQTRNNEQFF. The DNA of the CDR3 is TGTGCCACCAGCAGAGAACAAACTAGAAATAATGAGCAGTTCTTC.

This clone was seen only once. The junction does not match germline at one end; this may be a read error. The chain's CDR3 is CAISLHSGGTEAFF. In nucleotides, the CDR3 is TGTGCCATCAGCTTACATTCTGGGGGGACTGAAGCTTTCTTT. The rearrangement links TRBV11-3 to TRBJ1-1, with a weak D call TRBD1 (5 bases). The CDR3 is 14 amino acids. Germline loops: CDR1 SGHNT, CDR2 YENEEA.